Each of the 27 T cell receptor beta chains below was sequenced from the same sample in a study of T cells in Graves' hyperthyroidism and ophthalmopathy. Authors of the study amplified TCR beta CDR3 regions from RNA transcripts. Using the HTBI primer set, a first-round RT-PCR was run on the TCR CDR3. TCRdb used MiXCR to reprocess the multiplex PCR reads, holding one entry per CDR3 protein. This sample has about 210,000 distinct CDR3 sequences, with approximately 17% found just once. Sequences were obtained from blood. The receptor source for this set is a man in his forties or fifties with Graves' hyperthyroidism.

CDR3 sequence reads: CASSQRSSSPYTGELFF. The CDR3 DNA is TGCGCCAGCAGCCAACGTTCGTCGTCGCCTTACACCGGGGAGCTGTTTTTT. The rearrangement links TRBV4-1 to TRBJ2-2; D is ambiguous. CDR3 length: 17 residues. In germline, CDR1 is MGHRA, CDR2 YSYEKL. V lost 2 bases, J lost 3 bases, and 16 bases lay in between.

The chain recombines TRBV9 with TRBJ2-7, with D maybe TRBD1 (5 bases). V was clipped by 6 bases and J by 8 bases, with 18 bases between them. This CDR3 is built from 13 residues. The germline V gene has CDR1 SGDLS and CDR2 YYNGEE. CDR3 bases: TGTGCCAGCAACCCCGGCGTGGGGCGGAAGCAGTACTTC. Translated, it gives CASNPGVGRKQYF.

This clonotype was picked up a small number of times. V gene TRBV3-1 combines with J gene TRBJ2-7, with D tentatively TRBD1 (6 bases). V shed 3 bases and J shed 2 bases, with 20 bases lying between them. This CDR3 spans 17 amino acids. CDR1 is LGHDT, CDR2 YNNKEL, per germline (reference sequence). CDR3 region: CASSHGGTLTTPYEQYF. DNA for the CDR3: TGTGCCAGCAGCCACGGTGGGACACTAACTACACCCTACGAGCAGTACTTC.

This clonotype has ten or more counts. The V gene is TRBV6-2 or TRBV6-3, the J gene TRBJ1-5; D is perhaps TRBD1 (6 bases). The CDR3 sequence is 15 residues long. CDR1 is MNHEY, CDR2 SVGEGT, per germline. V was cut by 6 bases and J by 3 bases, with 15 bases left in between. CDR3 protein: CASRTGRGLNQPQHF. CDR3 nucleotides: TGTGCCAGCAGAACGGGCAGGGGACTCAATCAGCCCCAGCATTTT.

This clonotype was observed many times. The chain links TRBV5-1 to TRBJ1-5; D possibly corresponds to TRBD1 (5 bases). Germline V gene sequence: CDR1 SGHRS, CDR2 YFSETQ. The V and J ends lost 0 bases and 3 bases respectively, with 10 bases between them. The length of the CDR3 is 15 residues. The CDR3 reads CASSLAGGYNQPQHF. CDR3 nucleotide sequence: TGCGCCAGCAGCTTGGCCGGGGGATACAATCAGCCCCAGCATTTT. Supplemented by reference TRBV5-1 and TRBJ1-5, the full variable domain reads KAGVTQTPRYLIKTRGQQVTLSCSPISGHRSVSWYQQTPGQGLQFLFEYFSETQRNKGNFPGRFSGRQFSNSRSEMNVSTLELGDSALYLCASSLAGGYNQPQHFGDGTRLSIL.

There are many counts of this clonotype. This chain uses TRBV4-2 with TRBJ2-7; D may be TRBD2 (5 bases). V lost 0 bases, J lost 7 bases, and 16 bases lay in between. Germline assignment: CDR1 LGHNA and CDR2 YNFKEQ. The CDR3 runs 15 residues. CDR3 amino acids: CASSQEHLTSGEQYF. The CDR3, as DNA: TGTGCCAGCAGCCAAGAGCACCTTACCAGCGGAGAGCAGTACTTC.

In its sample, this clonotype was seen many times. The chain combines TRBV30 with TRBJ1-5; D is ambiguous. The CDR3 runs 13 residues. Germline CDR1 reads GTSNPN; CDR2 reads SVGIG (reference sequence). V lost 3 bases and J 11 bases, leaving 17 bases between the germline ends. The CDR3 DNA reads as TGTGCCTGGAGGAACAGCCGAACGTTGGCCCAGCATTTT. Amino acids: CAWRNSRTLAQHF.

This clonotype has just a few counts. The chain employs TRBV7-9 and TRBJ2-2; unclear D gene. Germline V gives CDR1 SEHNR, CDR2 FQNEAQ (reference sequence). V was trimmed by 2 bases and J by 2 bases, leaving 15 bases between them. The CDR3 contains 17 residues. The CDR3 sequence: CASSLLRLDINTGELFF. The CDR3 coding sequence is TGTGCCAGCAGCTTATTAAGGCTCGACATTAACACCGGGGAGCTGTTTTTT.

This clonotype occurred many times. CDR3 nucleotide sequence: TGTGCCAGCAGCCGGAGTAGCGTCGCAGATACGCAGTATTTT. Its translation is CASSRSSVADTQYF. This chain links TRBV3-1 with TRBJ2-3; perhaps TRBD2 as D (5 bases). The CDR3 runs 14 residues. Looked up from germline, CDR1 is LGHDT and CDR2 is YNNKEL (reference sequence). Trimming stripped 4 bases from V and 4 bases from J, with 12 bases between.

This clonotype was counted a single time. The CDR3 loop is CASRLGGGGGGYTF. The DNA of the CDR3 is TGTGCCAGCAGACTGGGGGGAGGAGGTGGTGGCTACACCTTC. The chain combines TRBV28 with TRBJ1-2; maybe TRBD1 (5 bases). The V gene lost 6 bases and the J gene lost 7 bases, with 18 bases spanning the gap. This CDR3 is 14 amino acids long. Germline-derived CDR1 and CDR2 are MDHEN and SYDVKM.

This clonotype was picked up a small number of times. The V and J genes are TRBV6-1 and TRBJ1-2; no reliable D call. The V end was cut by 5 bases, the J end by 7 bases, with 14 bases between. This CDR3 has 13 residues. The germline gives CDR1 MNHNS, CDR2 SASEGT. CDR3 protein: CASSQLNGGGYTF. CDR3 coding DNA: TGTGCCAGCAGTCAGTTAAACGGAGGTGGCTACACCTTC.

This chain links TRBV11-3 with TRBJ1-6; D is ambiguous. Germline CDR1 and CDR2: SGHNT and YENEEA. V lost 0 bases and J lost 7, with 4 bases in between. The CDR3 runs to 13 residues. The CDR3 DNA follows: TGTGCCAGCAGCTTAGACGCCAATTCACCCCTCCACTTT. Its protein is CASSLDANSPLHF.

This clonotype was counted between two and nine times. The V call is TRBV7-3, the J call TRBJ2-1; 8 bases are a match to TRBD2. Germline CDR1 reads SGHTA; CDR2 reads FQGTGA. The CDR3 has 16 residues. Unmatched junction bases numbered 10, after V lost 2 bases and J lost 7 bases. The CDR3 nucleotides are TGTGCCAGCAGCTTATTCGGCCTAGCGGGTTTAAATGAGCAGTTCTTC. This gives the protein CASSLFGLAGLNEQFF.

The rearrangement links TRBV15 to TRBJ2-5, with TRBD2 matching 12 bases. This CDR3 spans 16 amino acids. V was pared by 5 bases and J by 0 bases, with 4 bases of the junction left unmatched. Per the germline V gene, CDR1 is LNHNV and CDR2 is YYDKDF (reference sequence). CDR3 in DNA: TGTGCCACCAGCGGATGGACTAGCGGGGACCAAGAGACCCAGTACTTC. Translating gives CATSGWTSGDQETQYF.

This clonotype turned up a few times. The chain links TRBV5-1 to TRBJ2-7, with D unclear. The CDR3 runs 13 residues. CDR1 and CDR2 from the germline V gene are SGHRS and YFSETQ. Trimming removed 0 bases from V and 3 bases from J, with 7 bases in between. CDR3 amino acids: CASSLAGRYEQYF. The CDR3 bases are TGCGCCAGCAGCTTGGCGGGTCGCTACGAGCAGTACTTC.

This clonotype was counted a few times. The chain combines TRBV20-1 with TRBJ2-5, with D maybe TRBD2 (6 bases). In germline, CDR1 is DFQATT, CDR2 SNEGSKA (reference sequence). The CDR3 is 15 amino acids. V gave up 0 bases and J gave up 5 bases, with 16 bases separating them. The CDR3, as DNA: TGCAGTGCTAGAGAAAGCGGGTTCACCCAGGAGACCCAGTACTTC. It codes for CSARESGFTQETQYF.

This clonotype has more than one count but fewer than ten. The V gene is TRBV29-1, the J gene TRBJ2-1, with D tentatively TRBD2 (6 bases). The V end lost 0 bases, the J end lost 5 bases, and 20 bases lay between the germline ends. This CDR3 is 17 amino acids long. The germline CDR1 and CDR2 sequences are SQVTM and ANQGSEA. For the CDR3, the DNA is TGCAGCGTTGAAGATTTCGCGGGGAAGGAAGGACACAATGAGCAGTTCTTC. It specifies CSVEDFAGKEGHNEQFF.

In this sample, this clonotype turned up many times. V gene TRBV20-1 combines with J gene TRBJ2-5; 10 positions agree with TRBD2. Per the germline V gene, CDR1 is DFQATT and CDR2 is SNEGSKA (reference sequence). Trimming took 2 bases from V and 4 from J; bases not matched to a gene: 10. This CDR3 spans 16 amino acids. The DNA for the CDR3 is TGCAGTGCTAGACCACTAGCGGGATCGGTCCGAGAGACCCAGTACTTC. This codes for CSARPLAGSVRETQYF.

The J gene is TRBJ2-3, the V gene TRBV10-3; D gene uncertain. Trimming removed 6 bases at V and 4 bases at J, with 5 bases between. The germline CDR1 and CDR2 sequences are ENHRY and SYGVKD. The CDR3 extends over 11 amino acids. The CDR3 region is CAIRLSDTQYF. CDR3 coding DNA: TGTGCCATCAGACTTTCAGATACGCAGTATTTT.

This clonotype was seen many times. J is TRBJ2-2 and V is TRBV3-1, with 9 bases that match TRBD1. Germline V gene data show CDR1 as LGHDT and CDR2 as YNNKEL (reference sequence). The CDR3 totals 14 residues. Germline trimming cut 4 bases from V and 7 bases from J; bases unmatched to any gene: 4. The CDR3, as DNA: TGTGCCAGCAGCCGAACAGGGGGCGACGGGGAGCTGTTTTTT. This sequence encodes CASSRTGGDGELFF. The full variable domain, completed using reference TRBV3-1 and TRBJ2-2, is DTAVSQTPKYLVTQMGNDKSIKCEQNLGHDTMYWYKQDSKKFLKIMFSYNNKELIINETVPNRFSPKSPDKAHLNLHINSLELGDSAVYFCASSRTGGDGELFFGEGSRLTVL.

This clonotype appeared many times. The genes are TRBV18 and TRBJ2-4; D unresolved. This CDR3 has 18 amino acids. V shed 3 bases and J shed 0 bases, with 18 bases lying between them. From germline, CDR1 is KGHSH and CDR2 LQKENI. DNA of the CDR3: TGTGCCAGCTCACCGAGGAAGAACACAGCCCTAGCCAAAAACATTCAGTACTTC. Encoded protein: CASSPRKNTALAKNIQYF. The entire variable domain, with the rest obtained from reference TRBV18 and TRBJ2-4, is as follows: NAGVMQNPRHLVRRRGQEARLRCSPMKGHSHVYWYRQLPEEGLKFMVYLQKENIIDESGMPKERFSAEFPKEGPSILRIQQVVRGDSAAYFCASSPRKNTALAKNIQYFGAGTRLSVL.

Many counts were recorded for this clonotype. V gene TRBV3-1 combines with J gene TRBJ2-2, with D unresolved. Germline CDR1 and CDR2: LGHDT and YNNKEL (reference sequence). V lost 1 base and J lost 1, with 7 bases in between. This CDR3 region has 15 residues. The CDR3: CASSQGTVNTGELFF. CDR3 in DNA: TGTGCCAGCAGCCAAGGGACGGTGAACACCGGGGAGCTGTTTTTT.

This clonotype was detected only a few times. This rearrangement joins TRBV2 to TRBJ2-7; D gene ambiguous. Looked up from germline, CDR1 is SNHLY and CDR2 is FYNNEI. The CDR3 covers 12 residues. Trimming removed 7 bases at V and 2 bases at J, with 9 bases between. In DNA, the CDR3 is TGTGCCAGCACCCCAGCAGCCTACGAGCAGTACTTC. Translation gives CASTPAAYEQYF.

To note about this clonotype: At one end the junction does not follow the germline gene, possibly because of a read error. The chain recombines TRBV5-1 with TRBJ2-7; TRBD1 aligns across 8 bases. The CDR3 spans 17 residues. Germline V gives CDR1 SGHRS, CDR2 YFSETQ. In DNA form, the CDR3 reads TGCGCCAGCAGCTTAGAACGTCCCGGGACAGGATCCTGCGAGCAGTACTTC. This translates into CASSLERPGTGSCEQYF.

The chain uses TRBV30 and TRBJ2-3; 8 bases map to TRBD2. The germline gives CDR1 GTSNPN, CDR2 SVGIG (reference sequence). Germline trimming cut 4 bases from V and 1 base from J; bases unmatched to any gene: 7. This CDR3 is 15 amino acids long. CDR3 nucleotides: TGTGCCTGGAATGGACTAGCCCCTGGCACAGATACGCAGTATTTT. This encodes CAWNGLAPGTDTQYF.

This clonotype was found many times. This sequence joins TRBV11-1 and TRBJ2-7; D gene uncertain. Germline CDR1 and CDR2: SGHAT and FQDESV (reference sequence). There are 12 residues in the CDR3. V was trimmed by 0 bases and J by 2 bases, leaving 2 bases between them. CDR3 region: CASSLAAYEQYF. The CDR3, as DNA: TGTGCCAGCAGCTTAGCAGCCTACGAGCAGTACTTC.

The chain recombines TRBV30 with TRBJ1-6, with D maybe TRBD1 (6 bases). V lost 0 bases to trimming and J lost 8 bases, with 8 bases between them. This CDR3 region has 13 residues. CDR1 is GTSNPN, CDR2 SVGIG, per germline (reference sequence). CDR3 nucleotides: TGTGCCTGGAGTGTACAGGGAGATTCACCCCTCCACTTT. Its translation is CAWSVQGDSPLHF. Using reference TRBV30 and TRBJ1-6 for the parts outside the CDR3, the full variable domain is SQTIHQWPATLVQPVGSPLSLECTVEGTSNPNLYWYRQAAGRGLQLLFYSVGIGQISSEVPQNLSASRPQDRQFILSSKKLLLSDSGFYLCAWSVQGDSPLHFGNGTRLTVT.